A single sample gave rise to the 3 T cell receptor beta chains below, sequenced in a study of radiotherapy plus CTLA-4 blockade in lung cancer. Measured with immunoSEQ multiplex PCR; TCRdb has only the in-frame clones, and not every one. The sample holds 70,000 to 90,000 clones, less than 85% seen once. This material consisted of peripheral blood, taken from a patient treated with radiotherapy plus ipilimumab. These receptor sequences come from a human donor with non-small cell lung cancer who had stable disease on radiotherapy plus ipilimumab.

This clone was seen a single time. This chain joins TRBV18 and TRBJ2-1; 10 bases are a match to TRBD2. Looked up from germline, CDR1 is KGHSH and CDR2 is LQKENI. Trimming removed 3 bases from V and 5 bases from J; junction bases left unmatched: 7. The CDR3 extends over 16 amino acids. The CDR3 region has the DNA TGTGCCAGCTCACCCGGTCTAGCGGGGGCCCACAATGAGCAGTTCTTC. It translates to CASSPGLAGAHNEQFF.

V gene TRBV5-1 combines with J gene TRBJ2-1; TRBD1 aligns across 8 bases. The V gene's germline CDR1 is SGHRS and CDR2 YFSETQ. The length of the CDR3 is 15 residues. The J segment lost 3 bases and the V segment lost 5 bases, leaving 7 bases of the junction unmatched. The chain's CDR3 is CASRYSGQVYNEQFF. The CDR3 DNA is TGCGCCAGCAGGTATTCGGGACAGGTCTACAATGAGCAGTTCTTC.

The chain recombines TRBV4-2 with TRBJ2-1; tentatively, D is TRBD2 (6 bases). The V and J ends lost 0 bases and 1 base respectively, with 16 bases between them. Germline CDR1 and CDR2: LGHNA and YNFKEQ. The CDR3 sequence is 18 residues long. The CDR3 nucleotides read TGTGCCAGCAGCCAAGATTCGGAGCCTAGCGAGTCCTACAATGAGCAGTTCTTC. Encoded protein: CASSQDSEPSESYNEQFF.